The present T cell receptor beta chain was sequenced within a study of cytomegalovirus exposure and HLA in healthy donors. Losses at the gene ends were 0 bases for V and 0 bases for J; bases not matched to a gene: 0. Per germline, CDR1 MNHEY and CDR2 SMNVEV (reference sequence). The CDR3 loop spans 15 amino acids. The primer mix had 60 Vbeta and 13 Jbeta primers. Sequencing was performed with immunoSEQ multiplex PCR; in TCRdb, only in-frame clones are kept and a portion is missing. The sample includes approximately 160,000 clones, 76% of them seen just once. This clone was recorded only once. Its antigen is undetermined. Donors were nominally healthy when sampled, though unrecorded immune exposures were likely. Study conclusions and caveats: In vitro checks showed that a few CMV-associated chains really do target CMV antigens. The productive fraction for most TCR beta V segments was about 87% or about 30% in an earlier analysis.

V and J are TRBV27 and TRBJ1-1, with 8 bases identical to TRBD1. The sample was PBMCs. This TCR was sampled from a female donor in good health and CMV-seronegative. The CDR3 protein is CASSLSTGVNTEAFF. CDR3 DNA: TGTGCCAGCAGTTTATCGACAGGGGTGAACACTGAAGCTTTCTTT.